Below are 15 T cell receptor beta chains sequenced from a single sample in a study of beta chain features in type 1 diabetes. Study results and limitations: Within each of all four CD4+ subsets, Type 1 diabetes patients had TCRB CDR3s that were moderately but significantly shorter.

Their recognized antigens are unknown. As every portion of the isolated RNA was reverse transcribed, the sequencing read expressed TCRB transcripts. Sequencing used immunoSEQ multiplex PCR; TCRdb keeps in-frame clones, though not all of them. Seen here are about 190,000 clones, around 7.8% observed once, and the top ten hold approximately 0.85%. The sample comprised central memory CD4+ T cells from blood. The receptors originated from a woman in her forties with type 1 diabetes.

The sample holds a few counts of this clone. The chain is built from TRBV20-1 and TRBJ2-1; no clear D. This CDR3 comprises 11 residues. Germline CDR1 is DFQATT and CDR2 is SNEGSKA (reference sequence). V was shortened by 8 bases and J by 7 bases, with 12 bases between the two germline ends. CDR3 residues: CSPQLSNEQFF. The DNA of the CDR3 is TGCAGTCCCCAACTATCAAATGAGCAGTTCTTC.

This clone has only a few counts. The CDR3: CAISTGQGLGNTEAFF. As DNA, the CDR3 is TGTGCCATCTCCACTGGGCAGGGGCTAGGGAACACTGAAGCTTTCTTT. This sequence joins TRBV10-3 and TRBJ1-1; maybe TRBD1 (6 bases). The CDR3 totals 16 residues. Between the trimmed V and J ends, which lost 8 bases and 1 base, there was a span of 20 bases. Germline CDR1 ENHRY, CDR2 SYGVKD.

The sample holds a few counts of this clone. V usage is TRBV30 and J usage is TRBJ2-3, with a weak D call TRBD1 (6 bases). Between the trimmed V and J ends, which lost 1 base and 9 bases, there was a span of 11 bases. The length of the CDR3 is 12 residues. Germline-derived CDR1 and CDR2 are GTSNPN and SVGIG (reference sequence). The DNA for the CDR3 is TGTGCCTGGAGTGAGGGGGTCCGGACGCAGTATTTT. Translation: CAWSEGVRTQYF. The full variable domain, rest sourced from reference TRBV30 and TRBJ2-3, is SQTIHQWPATLVQPVGSPLSLECTVEGTSNPNLYWYRQAAGRGLQLLFYSVGIGQISSEVPQNLSASRPQDRQFILSSKKLLLSDSGFYLCAWSEGVRTQYFGPGTRLTVL.

This clone turned up a few times. The chain is built from TRBV5-6 and TRBJ1-4; tentatively, D is TRBD1 (5 bases). V lost 4 bases to trimming and J lost 7 bases, with 14 bases between them. CDR3 size: 14 residues. CDR1 is SGHDT, CDR2 YYEEEE, per germline. In DNA, the CDR3 is TGTGCCAGCAGCGGTGCAGGGAGGGGTGAAAAACTGTTTTTT. It encodes CASSGAGRGEKLFF.

The sample holds a few counts of this clone. This sequence joins TRBV7-2 and TRBJ1-1; TRBD1 matches 7 bases. The V and J ends lost 4 bases and 4 bases, in that order; junction bases with no gene match: 3. The germline gives CDR1 SGHTA, CDR2 FQGNSA. CDR3 length: 13 amino acids. The CDR3 region is CASSSGQLTEAFF. CDR3 DNA: TGTGCCAGCAGCTCGGGACAGCTCACTGAAGCTTTCTTT.

This sequence joins TRBV2 and TRBJ2-2; a weak D match, TRBD2 (6 bases). Germline-derived CDR1 and CDR2 are SNHLY and FYNNEI. The CDR3 is 14 residues long. The ends were cut back, 6 bases at V and 3 bases at J, with 11 bases in the middle. The CDR3 loop is CASSPGLYTGELFF. CDR3 nucleotides: TGTGCCAGCAGCCCGGGACTTTACACCGGGGAGCTGTTTTTT.

This clone was counted between two and nine times. The chain couples TRBV9 to TRBJ1-1; a possible D gene is TRBD1 (6 bases). Trimming stripped 3 bases from V and 2 bases from J, with 14 bases between. The germline V gene has CDR1 SGDLS and CDR2 YYNGEE. The CDR3 consists of 15 residues. CDR3: CASSASGTRNTEAFF. The CDR3 nucleotides read TGTGCCAGCAGCGCTTCCGGGACACGAAACACTGAAGCTTTCTTT.

CDR3 residues: CASSEYTQYGYTF. CDR3 DNA sequence: TGTGCCAGCAGTGAATACACCCAATATGGCTACACCTTC. This sequence joins TRBV2 and TRBJ1-2; D is unresolved. Germline V lookup: CDR1 SNHLY, CDR2 FYNNEI. This CDR3 has 13 residues. V lost 2 bases to trimming and J lost 5 bases, with 9 bases between them.

The V and J genes are TRBV9 and TRBJ2-7; 9 nucleotides line up with TRBD2. This CDR3 region has 14 residues. V lost 4 bases, J lost 7 bases, and 9 bases stayed unmatched. The germline gives CDR1 SGDLS, CDR2 YYNGEE. CDR3 coding DNA: TGTGCCAGCAGCCCTGAGGGACTAGCAGTGGAGCAGTACTTC. It translates to CASSPEGLAVEQYF.

The chain recombines TRBV6-6 with TRBJ1-5; no reliable D call. This CDR3 region has 12 residues. Germline V gives CDR1 MNHNY, CDR2 SVGAGI (reference sequence). Trimming took off 7 bases at V and 4 bases at J, with 8 bases between the two ends. The CDR3 bases are TGTGCCAGCAACGGAGGGAATCAGCCCCAGCATTTT. This translates into CASNGGNQPQHF.

This clone was observed a handful of times. J is TRBJ2-7 and V is TRBV6-5; 9 positions agree with TRBD1. The junction had 11 bases not matched to a gene; V was cut back by 8 bases and J by 3 bases. Germline assignment: CDR1 MNHEY and CDR2 SVGAGI. The CDR3 runs 15 residues. The DNA of the CDR3 is TGTGCCAGCTTCCAGACCGGGACAGGGATCTACGAGCAGTACTTC. This sequence encodes CASFQTGTGIYEQYF.

This clone came up a few times. This rearrangement joins TRBV19 to TRBJ2-1; TRBD2 matches 12 bases. The V segment lost 2 bases and the J segment 8 bases; nucleotides outside the gene matches: 10. Per germline, CDR1 LNHDA and CDR2 SQIVND (reference sequence). CDR3 length: 17 amino acids. The CDR3 spells CASSIKTSGRKGDEQFF. In DNA, the CDR3 is TGTGCCAGTAGTATAAAAACTAGCGGGAGGAAGGGCGATGAGCAGTTCTTC.

The V gene is TRBV6-5, the J gene TRBJ1-1; no clear D gene. The CDR3 covers 14 residues. Per the germline V gene, CDR1 is MNHEY and CDR2 is SVGAGI. V was trimmed by 1 base and J by 1 base, leaving 7 bases between them. In DNA, the CDR3 is TGTGCCAGCAGTTACTTTCCCCAGAACACTGAAGCTTTCTTT. Its translation is CASSYFPQNTEAFF.

The rearrangement joins TRBV5-1 to TRBJ2-2, with D maybe TRBD1 (8 bases). Looked up from germline, CDR1 is SGHRS and CDR2 is YFSETQ. V was shortened by 9 bases and J by 6 bases, with 21 bases between the two germline ends. The CDR3 is 15 amino acids. In DNA, the CDR3 is TGCGCCACCTCAGATACAACAGGGGGGGCCGGGGAGCTGTTTTTT. This translates into CATSDTTGGAGELFF.

This clone showed up just a few times. The rearrangement joins TRBV7-3 to TRBJ1-1; no firm D call. Trimming took off 5 bases at V and 5 bases at J, with 12 bases between the two ends. The CDR3 covers 13 residues. Germline V gives CDR1 SGHTA, CDR2 FQGTGA. CDR3 loop: CASSASGETEAFF. Written as DNA, the CDR3 is TGTGCCAGCAGCGCCTCGGGAGAGACTGAAGCTTTCTTT.